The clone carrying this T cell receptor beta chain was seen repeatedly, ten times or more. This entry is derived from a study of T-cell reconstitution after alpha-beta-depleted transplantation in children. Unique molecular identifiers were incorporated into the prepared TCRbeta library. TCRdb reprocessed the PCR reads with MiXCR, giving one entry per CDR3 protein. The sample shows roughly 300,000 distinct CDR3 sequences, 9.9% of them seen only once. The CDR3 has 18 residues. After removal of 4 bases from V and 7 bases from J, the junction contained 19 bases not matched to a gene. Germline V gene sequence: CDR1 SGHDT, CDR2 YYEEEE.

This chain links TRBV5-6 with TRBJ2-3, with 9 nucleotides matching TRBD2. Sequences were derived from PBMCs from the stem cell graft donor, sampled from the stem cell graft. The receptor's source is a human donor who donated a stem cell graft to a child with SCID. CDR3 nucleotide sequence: TGTGCCAGCAGCCCATCTGCTCGTCCTAGCGGGGAGGAGTATACGCAGTATTTT. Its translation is CASSPSARPSGEEYTQYF. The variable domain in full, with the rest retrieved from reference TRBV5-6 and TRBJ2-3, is DAGVTQSPTHLIKTRGQQVTLRCSPKSGHDTVSWYQQALGQGPQFIFQYYEEEERQRGNFPDRFSGHQFPNYSSELNVNALLLGDSALYLCASSPSARPSGEEYTQYFGPGTRLTVL.